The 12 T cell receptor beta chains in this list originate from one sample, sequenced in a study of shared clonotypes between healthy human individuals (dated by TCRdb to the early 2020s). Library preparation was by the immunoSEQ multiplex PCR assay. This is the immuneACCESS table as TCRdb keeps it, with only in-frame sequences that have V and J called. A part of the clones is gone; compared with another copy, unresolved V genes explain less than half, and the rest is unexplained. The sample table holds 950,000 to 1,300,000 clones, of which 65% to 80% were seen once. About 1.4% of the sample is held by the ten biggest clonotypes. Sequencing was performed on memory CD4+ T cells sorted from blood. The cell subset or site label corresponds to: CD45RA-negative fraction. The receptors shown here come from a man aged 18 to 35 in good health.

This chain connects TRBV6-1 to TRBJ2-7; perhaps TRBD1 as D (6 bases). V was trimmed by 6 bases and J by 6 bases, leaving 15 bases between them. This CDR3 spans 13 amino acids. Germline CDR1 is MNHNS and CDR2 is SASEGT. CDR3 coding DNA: TGTGCCAGCAGCGACAGGTCCCCGGGCGAGCAGTACTTC. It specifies CASSDRSPGEQYF.

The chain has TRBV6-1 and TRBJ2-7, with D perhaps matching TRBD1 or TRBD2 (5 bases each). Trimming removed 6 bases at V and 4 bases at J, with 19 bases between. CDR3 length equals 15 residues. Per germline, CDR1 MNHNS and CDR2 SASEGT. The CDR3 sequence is CASRREDRTNYEQYF. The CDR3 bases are TGTGCCAGCAGGAGGGAAGACAGAACTAATTACGAGCAGTACTTC.

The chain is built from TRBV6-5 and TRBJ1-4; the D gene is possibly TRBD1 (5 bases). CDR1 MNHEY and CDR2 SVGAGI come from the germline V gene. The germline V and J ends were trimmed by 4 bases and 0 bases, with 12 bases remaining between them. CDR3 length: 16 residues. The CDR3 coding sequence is TGTGCCAGCAGTTCCGAAGGGGCCGCAACTAATGAAAAACTGTTTTTT. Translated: CASSSEGAATNEKLFF.

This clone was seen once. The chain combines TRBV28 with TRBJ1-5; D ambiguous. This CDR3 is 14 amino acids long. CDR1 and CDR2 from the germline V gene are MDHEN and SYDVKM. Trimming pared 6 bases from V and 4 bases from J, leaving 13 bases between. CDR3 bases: TGTGCCAGCAGCTACGCGGGCTCAAATCAGCCCCAGCATTTT. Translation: CASSYAGSNQPQHF.

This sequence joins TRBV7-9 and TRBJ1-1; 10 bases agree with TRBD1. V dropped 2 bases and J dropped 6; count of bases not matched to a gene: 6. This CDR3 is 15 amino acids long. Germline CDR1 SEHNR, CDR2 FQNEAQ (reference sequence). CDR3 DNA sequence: TGTGCCAGCAGCTTAAAGACAGGGGGCAAGGCTGAAGCTTTCTTT. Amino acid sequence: CASSLKTGGKAEAFF.

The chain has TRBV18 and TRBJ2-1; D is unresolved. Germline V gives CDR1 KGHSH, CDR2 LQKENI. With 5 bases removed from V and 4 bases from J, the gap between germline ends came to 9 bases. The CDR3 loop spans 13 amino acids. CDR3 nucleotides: TGTGCCAGCTCAGCACAGATATACAATGAGCAGTTCTTC. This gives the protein CASSAQIYNEQFF.

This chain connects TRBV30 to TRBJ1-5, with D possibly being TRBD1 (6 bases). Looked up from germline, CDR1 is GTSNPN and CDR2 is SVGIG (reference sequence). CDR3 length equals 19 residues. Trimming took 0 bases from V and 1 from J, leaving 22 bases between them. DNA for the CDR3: TGTGCCTGGAGTGTACTTGGCAGGGGTGGGATAGTGAGCAATCAGCCCCAGCATTTT. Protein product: CAWSVLGRGGIVSNQPQHF.

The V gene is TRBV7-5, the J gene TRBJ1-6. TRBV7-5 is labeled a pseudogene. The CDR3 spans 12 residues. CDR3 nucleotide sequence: TGTGCCAGCAGCTTAGATCCTTTGCTCGTTCACTTT. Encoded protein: CASSLDPLLVHF.

The CDR3, as DNA: TGTGCCAGCACCCTCGGGACAGGCCTGGGTGGCGGCTACACCTTC. Translating it yields CASTLGTGLGGGYTF. The J gene is TRBJ1-2, the V gene TRBV7-9; TRBD1 agrees at 8 bases. CDR1 is SEHNR and CDR2 is FQNEAQ in the germline V gene (reference sequence). CDR3 length equals 15 residues. V lost 7 bases to trimming and J lost 8 bases; unmatched junction nucleotides: 15.

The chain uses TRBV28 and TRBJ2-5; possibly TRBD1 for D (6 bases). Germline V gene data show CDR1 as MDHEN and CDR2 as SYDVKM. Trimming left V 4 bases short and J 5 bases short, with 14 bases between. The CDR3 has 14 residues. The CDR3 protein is CASSSQTGLETQYF. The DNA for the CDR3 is TGTGCCAGCAGTTCCCAGACAGGTTTGGAGACCCAGTACTTC.

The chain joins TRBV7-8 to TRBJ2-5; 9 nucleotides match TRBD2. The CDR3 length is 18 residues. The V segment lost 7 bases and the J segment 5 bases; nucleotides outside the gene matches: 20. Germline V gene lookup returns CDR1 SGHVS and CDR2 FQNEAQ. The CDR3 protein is CASTGGPSGDPIGETQYF. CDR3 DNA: TGTGCCAGCACCGGCGGGCCTAGCGGGGACCCCATCGGGGAGACCCAGTACTTC.

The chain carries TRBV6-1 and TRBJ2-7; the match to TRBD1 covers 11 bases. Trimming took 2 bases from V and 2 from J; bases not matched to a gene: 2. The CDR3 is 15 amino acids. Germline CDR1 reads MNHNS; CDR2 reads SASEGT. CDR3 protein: CASSERTGGTYEQYF. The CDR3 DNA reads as TGTGCCAGCAGTGAACGGACAGGGGGCACCTACGAGCAGTACTTC.